This is a list of T cell receptor beta chains from one sample in a study of identical twins. TCRdb independently ran MiXCR on the 5' RACE reads; one entry per CDR3 protein. The table includes 1.5 million to 2 million distinct CDR3 sequences, less than 35% detected once. The material sequenced was cord blood. The receptors were sampled from a newborn girl in good health. Each CDR3 is given with its conserved first and last residue. The D gene is left open where the match is weak. Clone size is shown for a subset of rows, as once, few, many or a class of expanded clone.

D	J	size	V	DNA	CDR3
.	TRBJ2-7	.	TRBV27	TGTGCCAGCAGGCCATCTACCTCCTACGAGCAGTACTTC	CASRPSTSYEQYF
.	TRBJ2-3	.	TRBV30	TGTGCCTGGAGTGGGGGTACGCAGTATTTT	CAWSGGTQYF
TRBD1	TRBJ2-7	few	TRBV9	TGTGCCAGCACCGTTTGGGCCGGGACAGGGGTAAATGAGCAGTACTTC	CASTVWAGTGVNEQYF
TRBD1	TRBJ1-4	many	TRBV5-1	TGCGCCAGCAGCCCGACAGGGGGCTACGAAAAACTGTTTTTT	CASSPTGGYEKLFF
.	TRBJ2-7	.	TRBV27	TGTGCCGGCAGGTCACAGGGTTCCTACGAGCAGTACTTC	CAGRSQGSYEQYF
TRBD2	TRBJ2-3	.	TRBV7-8	TGTGCCAGCAGCTTAGATGTCGCGGGGGGCCCCACAGATACGCAGTATTTT	CASSLDVAGGPTDTQYF
TRBD1	TRBJ1-5	few	TRBV4-1	TGCGCCAGCAGCCCACAGGGGGTAGGACAGCCCCAGCATTTT	CASSPQGVGQPQHF
TRBD2	TRBJ2-7	few	TRBV12-5	TGTGCTAGTGGTTTGGTACGCGGGAGCTCCTACAATGAGCAGTACTTC	CASGLVRGSSYNEQYF
.	TRBJ2-7	.	TRBV25-1	TGTGCCAGCAGTCCCCCGGCGGGGAGAGAGCAGTACTTC	CASSPPAGREQYF
.	TRBJ1-5	.	TRBV28	TGTGCCAGCAGTTTACGTCCCGTGGCGCAGCATTTT	CASSLRPVAQHF
.	TRBJ2-7	few	TRBV13	TGTGCCAGCAGCTTAGGCCTTAGCGGCAGCTCCTACGAGCAGTACTTC	CASSLGLSGSSYEQYF
.	TRBJ1-6	.	TRBV2	TGTGCCAGGGGATGGACCGATGATAATTCACCCCTCCACTTT	CARGWTDDNSPLHF
.	TRBJ2-1	few	TRBV4-2	TGTGCCAGCAGCCAAGTCGGGATGTCCTACAATGAGCAGTTCTTC	CASSQVGMSYNEQFF
TRBD1	TRBJ2-1	few	TRBV6-1	TGTGCCAGCACCAGGGGGCTCAGGGATGAGCAGTTCTTC	CASTRGLRDEQFF
.	TRBJ2-2	few	TRBV6-6	TGTGCCAGCAGTTCCGTGCGGTTTCTTTCCACCGGGGAGCTGTTTTTT	CASSSVRFLSTGELFF
.	TRBJ1-2	.	TRBV20-1	TGCAGTGCTGACAATAACTATGGCTACACCTTC	CSADNNYGYTF
TRBD1	TRBJ1-1	.	TRBV19	TGTGCCAGTAGTATGGGACAGGGAGGGAACACTGAAGCTTTCTTT	CASSMGQGGNTEAFF
TRBD1	TRBJ1-4	.	TRBV3-1	TGTGCCAGCAGCCCCCTCTCCAAGACAGGGGGCCGAGAAAAACTGTTTTTT	CASSPLSKTGGREKLFF
.	TRBJ2-3	once	TRBV2	TGTGCCAGCAGTGAACGCCCACTAGCACCCGGAGATACGCAGTATTTT	CASSERPLAPGDTQYF
TRBD2	TRBJ2-5	few	TRBV20-1	TGCAGTGCTAGAGATCTGCTTTTTGAGCGGGGCCAGGAGACCCAGTACTTC	CSARDLLFERGQETQYF
TRBD1	TRBJ1-4	.	TRBV15	TGTGCCACCAGCAGACTCCAGGGGGCGGGTAGGACTAATGAAAAACTGTTTTTT	CATSRLQGAGRTNEKLFF
.	TRBJ2-3	many	TRBV5-1	TGTGCCAGCAGTTCCTTGACGGGCACAGATACGCAGTATTTT	CASSSLTGTDTQYF
TRBD1	TRBJ2-3	.	TRBV24-1	TGTGCCACCAGTGATCGTAAACAGGGGGCGGGGTATTCCACAGATACGCAGTATTTT	CATSDRKQGAGYSTDTQYF
TRBD2	TRBJ2-3	few	TRBV6-5	TGTGCCAGCAGTAACTTAGCGGGGGGCAGCACAGATACGCAGTATTTT	CASSNLAGGSTDTQYF
.	TRBJ1-4	.	TRBV6-5	TGTGCCAGCAGGAACCGGGTCAAAAAACTGTTTTTT	CASRNRVKKLFF
TRBD1	TRBJ1-6	few	TRBV20-1	TGCAGTGCTAGAGTGGACAGGGGTGATTCACCCCTCCACTTT	CSARVDRGDSPLHF
.	TRBJ2-7	.	TRBV21-1	TGTGCCAGCAGCACCCGGGACTACGAGCAGTACTTC	CASSTRDYEQYF
.	TRBJ2-1	.	TRBV4-2	TGTGCCAGCAGCCAAGACCTAGTAGGGAATGAGCAGTTCTTC	CASSQDLVGNEQFF
TRBD2	TRBJ2-7	many	TRBV12-3/TRBV12-4	TGTGCCAGCACCTCTAGCGGGAGCGGCACCTACGAGCAGTACTTC	CASTSSGSGTYEQYF
.	TRBJ1-5	.	TRBV20-1	TGCAGTGCTAGAGATCTTGACCTAGATAGCAATCAGCCCCAGCATTTT	CSARDLDLDSNQPQHF
TRBD1	TRBJ1-2	.	TRBV24-1	TGTGCCACCGGGACAGTCTATGGCTACACCTTC	CATGTVYGYTF
.	TRBJ2-4	few	TRBV20-1	TGCAGTGCTAGACTCCGGGGCAAAAACATTCAGTACTTC	CSARLRGKNIQYF
TRBD1	TRBJ2-7	.	TRBV7-8	TGTGCCAGCAGTTTAAGACGATTTCCGGGACAGGGGCTTTACGAGCAGTACTTC	CASSLRRFPGQGLYEQYF
TRBD2	TRBJ2-5	many	TRBV20-1	TGCAGTGCTAGACTAGCGGGGATCCAAGAGACCCAGTACTTC	CSARLAGIQETQYF
.	TRBJ2-3	.	TRBV5-8	TGTGCCAGCAGCTTGGTAATCGGGCGGTACACAGATACGCAGTATTTT	CASSLVIGRYTDTQYF
.	TRBJ1-5	.	TRBV20-1	TGCAGTGCTAGAGAGGGGGCTCGCAATCAGCCCCAGCATTTT	CSAREGARNQPQHF
.	TRBJ1-4	few	TRBV25-1	TGTGCCAGCAGTGCGCAGTTCGGGAAACTGTTTTTT	CASSAQFGKLFF
.	TRBJ2-7	.	TRBV5-1	TGCGCCAGCAATCACGGCCAAAGGAGCTCCTACGAGCAGTACTTC	CASNHGQRSSYEQYF
TRBD1	TRBJ1-6	few	TRBV12-3/TRBV12-4	TGTGCCAGCAGTTCTGGGGGAACAGGGGATAATTCACCCCTCCACTTT	CASSSGGTGDNSPLHF
TRBD2	TRBJ2-7	once	TRBV3-1	TGTGCCAGCAGCCCTGATGGGCTAGCGGAGGGGCCGAACTTC	CASSPDGLAEGPNF
.	TRBJ2-3	many	TRBV28	TGTGCCAGCAGTTCCCCGACAGGTTACACAGATACGCAGTATTTT	CASSSPTGYTDTQYF
.	TRBJ2-1	.	TRBV4-2	TGTGCCAGCGGCCCTCCGGGAAAGGCCTACAATGAGCAGTTCTTC	CASGPPGKAYNEQFF
TRBD2	TRBJ2-3	.	TRBV27	TGTGCCAGCAGCCCAACCCCCCCTAATCTAGCGGCTAGCACAGATACGCAGTATTTT	CASSPTPPNLAASTDTQYF
.	TRBJ1-6	.	TRBV4-2	TGTGCCAGCAGCCAAGACAGGGCAATTTCACCCCTCCACTTT	CASSQDRAISPLHF
TRBD2	TRBJ2-3	few	TRBV5-1	TGCGCCAGCAGCTTGGACCTAGCGGGGGCGGCGGATACGCAGTATTTT	CASSLDLAGAADTQYF
.	TRBJ1-4	.	TRBV12-3/TRBV12-4	TGTGCCAGCAGGCCTACAGGATCGACAGGTGAAAAACTGTTTTTT	CASRPTGSTGEKLFF
.	TRBJ2-7	few	TRBV20-1	TGCAGTGCTAGAAATGGGTTCGAGCAGTACTTC	CSARNGFEQYF
.	TRBJ2-7	few	TRBV5-5	TGTGCCAGCAGCCCCAGCCGGCCAACCTACGAGCAGTACTTC	CASSPSRPTYEQYF
TRBD2	TRBJ2-1	few	TRBV20-1	TGCAGTGCTAGAGAAGGAACTAGCGGGGGATACAATGAGCAGTTCTTC	CSAREGTSGGYNEQFF
.	TRBJ2-6	.	TRBV6-4	TGCCCCCGGGACCCTTCTCTCCCTGGGGCCAACGTCCTGACTTTC	CPRDPSLPGANVLTF
TRBD2	TRBJ2-1	many	TRBV7-2	TGTGCCAGCAGCTTAGTTCCGGGGGGGCACTACAATGAGCAGTTCTTC	CASSLVPGGHYNEQFF
TRBD2	TRBJ2-7	.	TRBV20-1	TGCAGTGCTAGCGTCGCTAGCGGTTACGAGCAGTACTTC	CSASVASGYEQYF
TRBD2	TRBJ2-1	few	TRBV10-2	TGCGCCAGCAGTGAGTCGCGGCTAGCGGGAGGGAGCTCCTACAATGAGCAGTTCTTC	CASSESRLAGGSSYNEQFF
TRBD2	TRBJ2-1	few	TRBV4-1	TGCGCCAGCAGCCAAGAAGGACTAGCGGGCCTGAACAATGAGCAGTTCTTC	CASSQEGLAGLNNEQFF